The rows below give T cell receptor beta chains drawn from one sample of a study of OX40 agonist ivuxolimab in advanced cancers. Generated by immunoSEQ multiplex PCR, the TCRdb table keeps only in-frame clones and is missing some. The table shows around 67,000 clones, with around nine tenths occurring only once. Source: CD4+ or CD8+ T cells sorted from blood, taken in a trial of the OX40 agonist ivuxolimab. All receptors derive from an adult with an advanced solid tumor such as melanoma, head and neck, liver or kidney cancer. Each CDR3 is given with its conserved first and last residue. The D gene is left open where the match is weak. Only part of the rows carry a size: once, few, many, or a class if the clone is expanded.

TRBV10-3	-	TRBJ2-7	-	TGTGCCATCAGTGAGTCGGGGCAGGACAAGAGGACCTACGAGCAGTACTTC	CAISESGQDKRTYEQYF
TRBV11-2	-	TRBJ2-7	-	TGTGCCAGCAGCCCGAGGGGGTCCCGCTACGAGCAGTACTTC	CASSPRGSRYEQYF
TRBV30	once	TRBJ1-4	TRBD1	TGTGCCTGGGAAATCGGGACAGGGGGCGCGAAACTGTTTTTT	CAWEIGTGGAKLFF
TRBV15	once	TRBJ2-5	-	TGTGCCACCAGCAGGCCGTTCCAAGAGACCCAGTACTTC	CATSRPFQETQYF
TRBV2	once	TRBJ1-6	-	TGTGCCACGGAGAGCTCCTATAATTCACCCCTCCACTTT	CATESSYNSPLHF
TRBV7-3	-	TRBJ2-1	-	TGTGCCAGCAGCTTATCTGGCAAACGGGCCTACAATGAGCAGTTCTTC	CASSLSGKRAYNEQFF
TRBV18	-	TRBJ1-2	TRBD1	TGTGCCAGCTCACCGACCCGACAGGGGGCGACTCCATATGGCTACACCTTC	CASSPTRQGATPYGYTF
TRBV6-1	-	TRBJ2-5	-	TGTGCCAGCAGCCACCGGGGAGAGACCCAGTACTTC	CASSHRGETQYF
TRBV4-3	once	TRBJ2-7	-	TGCGCCAGCAGCCAAGATATGGCGCTAGGGTTCGAGCAGTACTTC	CASSQDMALGFEQYF
TRBV30	-	TRBJ1-1	-	TGTGCCTGGGGGGAGGGGCCCCTCTTCGGAGCTTTCTTT	CAWGEGPLFGAFF
TRBV2	once	TRBJ2-7	TRBD2	TGTGCCAGCATCCGGGGGACTAGCTCCTACGAGCAGTACTTC	CASIRGTSSYEQYF
TRBV30	-	TRBJ2-3	-	TGTGCCTGGAGTCTGCGACGGCAAACCACAGATACGCAGTATTTT	CAWSLRRQTTDTQYF
TRBV28	-	TRBJ1-5	TRBD1	TGTGCCAGCAGGGGACAGTTGAGATATAGCAATCAGCCCCAGCATTTT	CASRGQLRYSNQPQHF